This T cell receptor (beta chain) was recorded in a study of blood T cell repertoires in COVID-19. Across the whole study: Both acute and convalescent COVID-19 samples were obtained from the United States, Italy and Spain. PBMCs, B-cell-depleted T cells, or T cells were the source of the cDNA or gDNA that made up the material.

The CDR3 is made up of 11 amino acids. The V segment lost 2 bases and the J segment 8 bases; nucleotides outside the gene matches: 1. The V gene's germline CDR1 is GTSNPN and CDR2 SVGIG (reference sequence). Original analysis: For nucleated cells, counts were estimated from reference gene primer amplification. Method: immunoSEQ multiplex PCR; TCRdb's copy keeps in-frame clones and lacks some. V, J and clone size are taken as reported in that table, and D and trimming were inferred from the DNA itself. Among approximately 140,000 clones listed, 84% were seen once. Sequencing was performed on peripheral blood. This rearrangement joins TRBV30 to TRBJ1-1; 8 positions match TRBD1. The source of this sequence is a man aged 55 to 70 with acute or convalescent COVID-19. CDR3 sequence (DNA): TGTGCCTGGAGTACAGGGGGGGAAGCTTTCTTT. As protein: CAWSTGGEAFF.